This TCR beta chain stems from a study of blood T cell repertoires in COVID-19. Study overall: Sources were T cells, B-cell-depleted T cells, or PBMCs; the material itself was cDNA or gDNA.

Seattle patients were enrolled during active infection and followed longitudinally. Germline CDR1 reads KGHSH; CDR2 reads LQKENI. Losses at the gene ends were 5 bases for V and 7 bases for J; bases not matched to a gene: 13. The CDR3 consists of 16 residues. Generated by immunoSEQ multiplex PCR, the TCRdb table keeps only in-frame clones and is missing some. The sample records some 200,000 clones, approximately 80% being singletons. The V and J genes are TRBV18 and TRBJ2-1; TRBD1 matches 8 bases. The source of this sequence is a woman in her 70s with COVID-19, enrolled during active disease. The material sequenced was peripheral blood. CDR3 amino acids: CASSLSQGANGNEQFF. In nucleotides, the CDR3 is TGTGCCAGCTCATTGTCCCAGGGGGCTAATGGGAATGAGCAGTTCTTC.